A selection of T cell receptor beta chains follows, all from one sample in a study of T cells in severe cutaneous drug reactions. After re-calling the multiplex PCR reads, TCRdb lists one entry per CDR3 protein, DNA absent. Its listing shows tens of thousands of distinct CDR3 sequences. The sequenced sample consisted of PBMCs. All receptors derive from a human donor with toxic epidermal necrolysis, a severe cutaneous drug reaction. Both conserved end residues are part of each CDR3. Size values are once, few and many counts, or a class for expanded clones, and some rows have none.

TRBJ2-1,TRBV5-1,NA,CASSLVAGSSYNEQFF
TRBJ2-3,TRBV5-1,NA,CASSLVRGDTDTQYF
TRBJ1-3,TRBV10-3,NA,CAIRGSPGNTIYF
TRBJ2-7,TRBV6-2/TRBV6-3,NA,CASSYPPTGSRNEQYF
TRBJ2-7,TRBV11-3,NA,CASSLGSGTYEQYF
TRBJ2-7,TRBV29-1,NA,CSVNVAYEQYF
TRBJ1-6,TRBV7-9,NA,CASSLEEGADSPLHF
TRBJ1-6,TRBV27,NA,CASSLRPRTGSSPLHF
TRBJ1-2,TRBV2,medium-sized,CASGTGNYGYTF
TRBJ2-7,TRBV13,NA,CASSATGTSYEQYF
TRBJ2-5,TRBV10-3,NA,CAISEEGGGPRETQYF
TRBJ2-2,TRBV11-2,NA,CASSLGGENTGELFF
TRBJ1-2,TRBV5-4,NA,CASSLDGAQFNYGYTF
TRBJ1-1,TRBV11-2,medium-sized,CASSFAGRMNTEAFF
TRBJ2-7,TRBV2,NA,CASSVSLAASYEQYF
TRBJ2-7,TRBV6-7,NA,CASSYAFFGQGAACEQYF
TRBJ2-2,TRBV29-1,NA,CSVYAALGTGELFF
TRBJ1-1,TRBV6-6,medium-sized,CASSQTPGQALNTEAFF
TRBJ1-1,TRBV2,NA,CASGLGQNTEAFF
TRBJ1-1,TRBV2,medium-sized,CASSEYLEGMAFF
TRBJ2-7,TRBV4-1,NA,CASSQGLYYEQYF
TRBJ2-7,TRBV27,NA,CASSLSGQGSYEQYF
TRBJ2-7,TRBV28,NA,CASRQADYEQYF
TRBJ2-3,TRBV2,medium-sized,CASRSSRMADTQYF
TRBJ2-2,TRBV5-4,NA,CASSSTGTTNTGELFF
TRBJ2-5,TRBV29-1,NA,CSVHPRTARPQETQYF
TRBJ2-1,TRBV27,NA,CASSPTPGLAGGEQFF
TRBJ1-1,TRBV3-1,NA,CASSQESGTAPEAFF
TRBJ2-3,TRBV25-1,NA,CASSTGHLTDTQYF
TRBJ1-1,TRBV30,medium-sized,CAWRQGGTEAFF
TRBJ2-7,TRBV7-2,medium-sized,CASSPNRGYEQYF
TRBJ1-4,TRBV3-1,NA,CASSQDPGEEKLFF
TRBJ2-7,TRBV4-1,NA,CASSRGLDNYEQYF
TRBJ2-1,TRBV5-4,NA,CASSSGQGPYNEQFF
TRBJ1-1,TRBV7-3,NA,CASSSGDNTEAFF
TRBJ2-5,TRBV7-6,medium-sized,CASSFSGGKTQYF
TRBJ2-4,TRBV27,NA,CASSPIGQWRAKNIQYF
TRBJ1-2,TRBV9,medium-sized,CASSEEGGYTF
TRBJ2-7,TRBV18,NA,CASSPWGQGHDQKKTYEQYF
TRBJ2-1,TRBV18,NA,CASSPLQGKGDNEQFF